This T cell receptor beta chain was captured by sequencing in a study of early T cells in non-severe SARS-CoV-2 infection. About the study: The chains were unpaired, and the sequenced material was bulk RNA from unsorted whole blood. Study-level findings and limits: Database matching using VDJdb favored anti-spike CD8 responses, with private and CD4 specificities left missing.

The CDR3 covers 15 residues. Germline CDR1 reads LGHDT; CDR2 reads YNNKEL (reference sequence). The ends were cut back, 1 base at V and 2 bases at J, with 6 bases in the middle. Individual cDNA molecules carried attached unique molecular identifiers. Each CDR3 protein gets one entry after TCRdb re-called the 5' RACE reads with MiXCR. The profile shows some 57,000 distinct CDR3 sequences, around 9.7% of them singletons. This clonotype appeared a few times. The antigen remains unidentified. The sequenced sample was whole blood. V and J are TRBV3-1 and TRBJ2-6; D uncertain. The receptor was derived from an adult who was a healthcare worker with PCR-confirmed SARS-CoV-2 infection or an uninfected control (not recorded which). CDR3 nucleotide sequence: TGTGCCAGCAGCCAAGGGGTCGCTGGGGCCAACGTCCTGACTTTC. Translated, it gives CASSQGVAGANVLTF.